This T cell receptor (beta chain) was profiled in a study of OX40 agonist ivuxolimab in advanced cancers. Autoimmune disease history or systemic immunosuppression excluded patients. Samples were taken at baseline and on day 1 of cycles 4 and 7. V was trimmed by 3 bases and J by 8 bases, leaving 20 bases between them. CDR3 size: 16 residues. The germline V gene encodes CDR1 LNHNV and CDR2 YYDKDF (reference sequence). Findings of the study overall: CD8+ T cells averaged more expanded clones than CD4+. Clonal expansion in partial responders at 0.1-3.0 mg/kg ranked among the lowest.

Clones were read by immunoSEQ multiplex PCR, and TCRdb kept only the in-frame ones, dropping some. The sample lists 100,000 to 150,000 clones; around nine tenths were seen once. This clone was observed a single time. What it binds is not known. The specimen comprised CD4+ or CD8+ T cells sorted from blood, sampled in a trial of the OX40 agonist ivuxolimab. This sequence joins TRBV15 and TRBJ2-4, with a tentative D call TRBD2 (5 bases). The sequence derives from an adult with an advanced solid tumor such as melanoma, head and neck, liver or kidney cancer. This CDR3 is CATSSTYKEAWDIQYF. The CDR3 DNA follows: TGTGCCACCAGCAGTACCTACAAGGAGGCCTGGGACATTCAGTACTTC. The whole variable domain, filled in from reference TRBV15 and TRBJ2-4, reads DAMVIQNPRYQVTQFGKPVTLSCSQTLNHNVMYWYQQKSSQAPKLLFHYYDKDFNNEADTPDNFQSRRPNTSFCFLDIRSPGLGDTAMYLCATSSTYKEAWDIQYFGAGTRLSVL.